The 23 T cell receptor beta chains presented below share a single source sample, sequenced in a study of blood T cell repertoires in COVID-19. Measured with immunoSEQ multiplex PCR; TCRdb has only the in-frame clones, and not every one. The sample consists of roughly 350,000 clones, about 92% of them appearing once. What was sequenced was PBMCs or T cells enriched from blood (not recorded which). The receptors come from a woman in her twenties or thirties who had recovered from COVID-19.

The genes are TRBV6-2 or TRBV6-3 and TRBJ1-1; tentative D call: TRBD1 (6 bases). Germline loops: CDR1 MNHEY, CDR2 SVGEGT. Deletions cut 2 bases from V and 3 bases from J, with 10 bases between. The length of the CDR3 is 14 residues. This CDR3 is CASSYHRTDTEAFF. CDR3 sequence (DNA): TGTGCCAGCAGTTACCATAGGACAGACACTGAAGCTTTCTTT.

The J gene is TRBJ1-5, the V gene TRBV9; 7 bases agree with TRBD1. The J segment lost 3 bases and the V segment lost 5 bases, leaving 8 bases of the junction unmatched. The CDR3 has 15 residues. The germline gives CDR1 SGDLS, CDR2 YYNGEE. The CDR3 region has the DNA TGTGCCAGCAGTAAAGGACAGGAAAACAATCAGCCCCAGCATTTT. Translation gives CASSKGQENNQPQHF. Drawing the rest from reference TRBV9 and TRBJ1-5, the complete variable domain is DSGVTQTPKHLITATGQRVTLRCSPRSGDLSVYWYQQSLDQGLQFLIQYYNGEERAKGNILERFSAQQFPDLHSELNLSSLELGDSALYFCASSKGQENNQPQHFGDGTRLSIL.

In DNA, the CDR3 is TGTGCCAGCAGCCAGGACACGGATTATGGCTACACCTTC. It codes for CASSQDTDYGYTF. V gene TRBV28 combines with J gene TRBJ1-2; D possibly corresponds to TRBD1 (5 bases). The CDR3 runs to 13 residues. CDR1 is MDHEN, CDR2 SYDVKM, per germline. Trimming pared 6 bases from V and 5 bases from J, leaving 13 bases between.

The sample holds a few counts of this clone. This chain's CDR3 is CASSQVISGYTEAFF. CDR3 nucleotide sequence: TGCGCCAGCAGCCAAGTGATTAGCGGTTACACTGAAGCTTTCTTT. The chain employs TRBV4-3 and TRBJ1-1; no clear D. CDR3 length: 15 residues. Trimming stripped 1 base from V and 3 bases from J, with 12 bases between. CDR1 is LGHNA and CDR2 is YSLEER in the germline V gene.

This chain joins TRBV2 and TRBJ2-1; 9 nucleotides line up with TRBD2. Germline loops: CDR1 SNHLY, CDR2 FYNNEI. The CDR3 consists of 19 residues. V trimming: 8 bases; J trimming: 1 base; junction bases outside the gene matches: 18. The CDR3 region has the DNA TGTGCCAGCGAGGGGAATATAGGCGGGAGGGCCGGGTCCTACAATGAGCAGTTCTTC. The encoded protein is CASEGNIGGRAGSYNEQFF.

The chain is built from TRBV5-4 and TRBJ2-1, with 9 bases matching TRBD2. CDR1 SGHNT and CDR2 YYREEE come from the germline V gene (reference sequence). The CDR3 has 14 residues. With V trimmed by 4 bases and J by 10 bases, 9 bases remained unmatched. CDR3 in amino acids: CASSQREEGSEQFF. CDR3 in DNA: TGTGCCAGCAGCCAGCGGGAGGAAGGTAGCGAGCAGTTCTTC.

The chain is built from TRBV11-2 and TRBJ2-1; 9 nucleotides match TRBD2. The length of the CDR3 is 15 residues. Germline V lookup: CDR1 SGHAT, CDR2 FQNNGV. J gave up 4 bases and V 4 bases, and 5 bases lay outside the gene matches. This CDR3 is CASSSISGGYNEQFF. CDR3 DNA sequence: TGTGCCAGCAGCTCCATTAGCGGGGGTTACAATGAGCAGTTCTTC.

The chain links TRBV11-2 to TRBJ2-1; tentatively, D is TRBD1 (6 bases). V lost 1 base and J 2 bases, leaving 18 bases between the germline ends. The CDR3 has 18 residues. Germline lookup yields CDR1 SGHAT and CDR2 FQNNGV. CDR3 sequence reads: CASSLVGPNNRAYNEQFF. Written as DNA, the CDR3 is TGTGCCAGCAGCTTAGTAGGGCCCAATAACAGGGCCTACAATGAGCAGTTCTTC.

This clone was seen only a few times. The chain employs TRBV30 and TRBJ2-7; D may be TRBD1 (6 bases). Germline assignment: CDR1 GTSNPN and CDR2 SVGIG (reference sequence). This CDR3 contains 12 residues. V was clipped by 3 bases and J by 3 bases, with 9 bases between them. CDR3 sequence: CAWRDSFYEQYF. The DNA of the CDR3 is TGTGCCTGGAGGGACAGTTTCTACGAGCAGTACTTC.

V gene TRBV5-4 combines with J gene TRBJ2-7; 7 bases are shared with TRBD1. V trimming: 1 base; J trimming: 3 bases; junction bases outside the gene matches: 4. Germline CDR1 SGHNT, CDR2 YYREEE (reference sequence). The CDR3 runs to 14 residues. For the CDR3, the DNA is TGTGCCAGCAGCTTGTGGGCAGGGGGCTACGAGCAGTACTTC. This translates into CASSLWAGGYEQYF.

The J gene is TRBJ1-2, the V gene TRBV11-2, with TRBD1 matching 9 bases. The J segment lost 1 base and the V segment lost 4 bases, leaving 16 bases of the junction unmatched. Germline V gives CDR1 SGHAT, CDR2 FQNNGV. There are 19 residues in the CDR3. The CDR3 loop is CASSSPGKGQGRVNYGYTF. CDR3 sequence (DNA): TGTGCCAGCAGCTCGCCAGGGAAGGGACAGGGAAGAGTTAACTATGGCTACACCTTC.

The CDR3 region is CASSSPGGQGEKLFF. CDR3 in DNA: TGTGCCAGCAGCTCCCCCGGGGGACAGGGGGAAAAACTGTTTTTT. This rearrangement joins TRBV11-2 to TRBJ1-4, with 10 bases matching TRBD1. The CDR3 loop spans 15 amino acids. V shed 4 bases and J 8 bases; nucleotides not matched to a gene: 7. CDR1 is SGHAT, CDR2 FQNNGV, per germline.

The chain's CDR3 is CASSSGQRETQYF. As DNA, the CDR3 is TGTGCCAGCAGTTCAGGACAGCGAGAGACCCAGTACTTC. The V call is TRBV6-5, the J call TRBJ2-5, with a weak D call TRBD1 (6 bases). The germline V gene has CDR1 MNHEY and CDR2 SVGAGI. The CDR3 totals 13 residues. Trimming left V 4 bases short and J 4 bases short, with 10 bases between.

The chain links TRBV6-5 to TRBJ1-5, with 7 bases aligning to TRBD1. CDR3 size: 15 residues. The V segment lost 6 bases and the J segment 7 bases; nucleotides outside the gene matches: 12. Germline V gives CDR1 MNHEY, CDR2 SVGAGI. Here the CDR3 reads CASRELTGVGQPQHF. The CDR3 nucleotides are TGTGCCAGCAGGGAGTTAACAGGGGTGGGGCAGCCCCAGCATTTT.

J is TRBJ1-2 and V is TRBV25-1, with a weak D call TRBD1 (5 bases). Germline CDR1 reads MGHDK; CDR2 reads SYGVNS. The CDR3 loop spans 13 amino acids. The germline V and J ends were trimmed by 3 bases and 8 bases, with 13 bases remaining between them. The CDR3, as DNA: TGTGCCAGCAGTGACAGGGCCCATGGGGGCTACACCTTC. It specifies CASSDRAHGGYTF.

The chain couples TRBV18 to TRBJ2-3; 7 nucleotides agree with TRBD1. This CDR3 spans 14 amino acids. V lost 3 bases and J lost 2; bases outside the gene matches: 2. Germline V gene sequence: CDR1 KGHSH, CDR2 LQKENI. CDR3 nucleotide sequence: TGTGCCAGCTCACCGACAGGGTACACAGATACGCAGTATTTT. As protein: CASSPTGYTDTQYF.

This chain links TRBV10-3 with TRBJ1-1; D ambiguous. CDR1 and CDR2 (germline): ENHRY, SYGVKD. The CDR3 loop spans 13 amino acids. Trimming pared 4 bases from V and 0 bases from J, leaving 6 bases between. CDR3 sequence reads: CAISVKLNTEAFF. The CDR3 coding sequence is TGTGCCATCAGTGTGAAGCTGAACACTGAAGCTTTCTTT.

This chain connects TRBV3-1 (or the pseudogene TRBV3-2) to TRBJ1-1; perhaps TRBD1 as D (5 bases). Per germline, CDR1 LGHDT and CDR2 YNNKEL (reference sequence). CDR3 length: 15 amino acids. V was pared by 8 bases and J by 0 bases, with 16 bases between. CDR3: CASAGVKDMNTEAFF. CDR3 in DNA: TGTGCCAGCGCCGGAGTTAAGGACATGAACACTGAAGCTTTCTTT.

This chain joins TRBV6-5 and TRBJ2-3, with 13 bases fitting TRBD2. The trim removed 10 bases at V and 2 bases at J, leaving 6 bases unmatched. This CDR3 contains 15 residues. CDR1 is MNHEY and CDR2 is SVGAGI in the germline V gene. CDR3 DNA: TGTGCCACCCGGACTAGCGGGGGTTCCACAGATACGCAGTATTTT. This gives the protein CATRTSGGSTDTQYF.

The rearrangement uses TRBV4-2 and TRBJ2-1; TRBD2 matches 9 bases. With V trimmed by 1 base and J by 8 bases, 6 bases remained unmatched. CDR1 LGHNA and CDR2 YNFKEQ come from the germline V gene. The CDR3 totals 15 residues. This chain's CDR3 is CASSQGGLASHEQFF. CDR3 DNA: TGTGCCAGCAGCCAAGGGGGACTAGCCTCTCATGAGCAGTTCTTC.

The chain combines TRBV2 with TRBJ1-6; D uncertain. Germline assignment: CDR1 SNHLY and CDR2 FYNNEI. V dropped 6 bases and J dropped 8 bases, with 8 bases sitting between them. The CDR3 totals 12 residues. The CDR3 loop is CASSLRDSPLHF. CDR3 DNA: TGTGCCAGCAGCCTTCGGGATTCACCCCTCCACTTT.

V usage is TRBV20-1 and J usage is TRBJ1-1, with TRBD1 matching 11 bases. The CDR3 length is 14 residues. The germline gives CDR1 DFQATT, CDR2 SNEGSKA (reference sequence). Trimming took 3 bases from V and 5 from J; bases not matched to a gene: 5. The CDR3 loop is CSASRDRGGTEAFF. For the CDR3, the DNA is TGCAGTGCTAGTAGGGACAGGGGGGGGACTGAAGCTTTCTTT.

CDR3: CASSDWQNEKLFF. The DNA for the CDR3 is TGTGCCAGCAGTGATTGGCAAAATGAAAAACTGTTTTTT. The chain carries TRBV6-1 and TRBJ1-4; D unclear. CDR1 is MNHNS, CDR2 SASEGT, per germline. This CDR3 has 13 residues. Trimming took 3 bases from V and 5 from J, leaving 7 bases between them.